The 30 T cell receptor beta chains reported below all come from one sample, sequenced in a study of shared clonotypes between healthy human individuals. The assay was immunoSEQ multiplex PCR, and TCRdb's table has in-frame clones only and misses some. The data hold about 2.2 million clones, with 90% to 95% observed a single time. The naive CD8 subset, CD45RO-negative cells positively selected for CCR7, excluded terminally differentiated effector memory CD45RA+ cells. Sequencing was performed on naive CD8+ T cells from PBMCs. The receptors shown here come from a man younger than 35 in good health. Some clones in this sample may be carry-over from other donors' samples.

This clone was seen only once. The rearrangement uses TRBV4-1 and TRBJ2-7; 7 positions agree with TRBD1. The CDR3 spans 17 residues. Losses at the gene ends were 0 bases for V and 2 bases for J; bases not matched to a gene: 10. Per germline, CDR1 MGHRA and CDR2 YSYEKL. CDR3 sequence reads: CASSQDEGQRYTYEQYF. The CDR3 DNA follows: TGCGCCAGCAGCCAAGATGAGGGACAGCGATATACCTACGAGCAGTACTTC.

V gene TRBV27 combines with J gene TRBJ2-7; weak D call: TRBD1 (6 bases). Germline V lookup: CDR1 MNHEY, CDR2 SMNVEV (reference sequence). Trimming removed 2 bases from V and 5 bases from J, with 16 bases in between. The CDR3 covers 15 residues. The chain's CDR3 is CASSLNTPRQDEQYF. CDR3 nucleotide sequence: TGTGCCAGCAGTTTAAATACCCCACGACAGGACGAGCAGTACTTC.

V gene TRBV28 combines with J gene TRBJ1-4; D gene uncertain. Between the trimmed V and J ends, which lost 3 bases and 0 bases, there was a span of 11 bases. CDR1 and CDR2 from the germline V gene are MDHEN and SYDVKM. The CDR3 is 16 residues long. The DNA of the CDR3 is TGTGCCAGCAGTTTCGGGGAAATGTCAACTAATGAAAAACTGTTTTTT. It translates to CASSFGEMSTNEKLFF.

The chain uses TRBV7-6 and TRBJ2-1; 7 nucleotides align to TRBD2. The CDR3 covers 16 residues. CDR1 is SGHVS, CDR2 FNYEAQ, per germline. V was clipped by 1 base and J by 2 bases; unmatched bases: 5. The CDR3 bases are TGTGCCAGCAGCTTAGGGGTGGCGGGGGCCTACAATGAGCAGTTCTTC. Its protein is CASSLGVAGAYNEQFF.

The table lists this clone with a count of one. This rearrangement joins TRBV5-1 to TRBJ2-7; a possible D gene is TRBD1 (6 bases). V lost 3 bases and J 3 bases, leaving 13 bases between the germline ends. The CDR3 extends over 14 amino acids. Germline CDR1 and CDR2: SGHRS and YFSETQ. DNA of the CDR3: TGCGCCAGCAGCTCCCGGGACACCTACTACGAGCAGTACTTC. Its protein is CASSSRDTYYEQYF.

The rearrangement links TRBV9 to TRBJ2-5; D gene unclear. Germline values: CDR1 SGDLS, CDR2 YYNGEE. V lost 0 bases and J lost 4, with 13 bases in between. The CDR3 consists of 15 residues. CDR3 residues: CASSVGGQSPETQYF. The CDR3 region has the DNA TGTGCCAGCAGCGTAGGAGGTCAGTCCCCAGAGACCCAGTACTTC.

This rearrangement joins TRBV19 to TRBJ1-2; D remains ambiguous. The CDR3 runs to 16 residues. In germline, CDR1 is LNHDA, CDR2 SQIVND (reference sequence). V was trimmed by 5 bases and J by 3 bases, leaving 19 bases between them. The CDR3 is CASSQRPRAGYYGYTF. The CDR3, as DNA: TGTGCCAGTAGTCAACGGCCAAGGGCTGGATACTATGGCTACACCTTC.

The chain couples TRBV27 to TRBJ2-7, with unresolved D. CDR1 is MNHEY, CDR2 SMNVEV, per germline (reference sequence). Trimming took 3 bases from V and 3 from J, leaving 12 bases between them. This CDR3 contains 14 residues. The CDR3 bases are TGTGCCAGCAGTTTGAACCCAGAGTTCTACGAGCAGTACTTC. Protein: CASSLNPEFYEQYF.

The chain combines TRBV18 with TRBJ1-1; D gene unclear. The V end lost 0 bases, the J end lost 5 bases, and 13 bases lay between the germline ends. Germline CDR1 reads KGHSH; CDR2 reads LQKENI. The CDR3 covers 15 residues. CDR3 sequence: CASSPPEDWRTEAFF. In DNA, the CDR3 is TGTGCCAGCTCACCACCGGAGGACTGGCGGACTGAAGCTTTCTTT.

The V gene is TRBV9, the J gene TRBJ1-2; TRBD1 matches 10 bases. V shed 3 bases and J 4 bases; nucleotides not matched to a gene: 9. The CDR3 consists of 16 residues. CDR1 is SGDLS and CDR2 is YYNGEE in the germline V gene. CDR3: CASSASRDRGTYGYTF. The DNA of the CDR3 is TGTGCCAGCAGCGCGAGCCGGGACAGGGGAACCTATGGCTACACCTTC. The whole variable domain, remainder taken from reference TRBV9 and TRBJ1-2, is DSGVTQTPKHLITATGQRVTLRCSPRSGDLSVYWYQQSLDQGLQFLIQYYNGEERAKGNILERFSAQQFPDLHSELNLSSLELGDSALYFCASSASRDRGTYGYTFGSGTRLTVV.

The rearrangement joins TRBV18 to TRBJ2-1; tentative D call: TRBD1 (6 bases). V lost 5 bases and J lost 3, with 17 bases in between. The CDR3 has 16 residues. Germline loops: CDR1 KGHSH, CDR2 LQKENI. The CDR3 reads CASSVRQAMGYNEQFF. The CDR3 nucleotides are TGTGCCAGCTCAGTCAGACAGGCCATGGGCTACAATGAGCAGTTCTTC.

V gene TRBV7-9 combines with J gene TRBJ2-2; the D gene is possibly TRBD2 (5 bases). This CDR3 region has 16 residues. Germline V gene sequence: CDR1 SEHNR, CDR2 FQNEAQ (reference sequence). V was trimmed by 6 bases and J by 7 bases, leaving 21 bases between them. In nucleotides, the CDR3 is TGTGCCAGCAGACCGGATGGGTTAGGGAGTTTCGGGGAGCTGTTTTTT. It translates to CASRPDGLGSFGELFF. The variable domain in full, with the rest retrieved from reference TRBV7-9 and TRBJ2-2, is DTGVSQNPRHKITKRGQNVTFRCDPISEHNRLYWYRQTLGQGPEFLTYFQNEAQLEKSRLLSDRFSAERPKGSFSTLEIQRTEQGDSAMYLCASRPDGLGSFGELFFGEGSRLTVL.

The chain couples TRBV27 to TRBJ2-3; maybe TRBD2 (6 bases). CDR3 length: 16 amino acids. Trimming removed 6 bases at V and 1 base at J, with 17 bases between. Per germline, CDR1 MNHEY and CDR2 SMNVEV (reference sequence). The DNA for the CDR3 is TGTGCCAGCAGCACCGTGGGTGGCGGGGGCACAGATACGCAGTATTTT. Its translation is CASSTVGGGGTDTQYF.

The chain combines TRBV28 with TRBJ2-3; 7 nucleotides agree with TRBD2. Losses at the gene ends were 3 bases for V and 2 bases for J; bases not matched to a gene: 5. Per germline, CDR1 MDHEN and CDR2 SYDVKM. CDR3 length: 15 residues. The CDR3 loop reads CASSFTSANTDTQYF. As DNA, the CDR3 is TGTGCCAGCAGTTTCACTAGCGCAAACACAGATACGCAGTATTTT.

The V gene is TRBV27, the J gene TRBJ2-7, with D perhaps TRBD2 (6 bases). Looked up from germline, CDR1 is MNHEY and CDR2 is SMNVEV (reference sequence). This CDR3 spans 15 amino acids. V was trimmed by 7 bases and J by 7 bases, leaving 23 bases between them. The CDR3 region has the DNA TGTGCCAGCACCTCGCATGCGAGGGGTGCGGGGGAGCAGTACTTC. Its translation: CASTSHARGAGEQYF.

This rearrangement joins TRBV7-3 to TRBJ2-2; D not resolved. V lost 5 bases and J 0 bases, leaving 19 bases between the germline ends. Germline-derived CDR1 and CDR2 are SGHTA and FQGTGA. The CDR3 totals 18 residues. The CDR3 DNA is TGTGCCAGCAGCCCGACGGACCTACCGTATACGAACACCGGGGAGCTGTTTTTT. As protein: CASSPTDLPYTNTGELFF.

The rearrangement links TRBV11-1 to TRBJ2-3, with D uncertain. V lost 1 base, J lost 0 bases, and 8 bases lay in between. The CDR3 extends over 15 amino acids. Germline lookup yields CDR1 SGHAT and CDR2 FQDESV (reference sequence). The CDR3 nucleotides read TGTGCCAGCAGCTTAGTGGACGGTAGCACAGATACGCAGTATTTT. Its translation is CASSLVDGSTDTQYF. Complete variable domain (other parts from reference TRBV11-1 and TRBJ2-3): EAEVAQSPRYKITEKSQAVAFWCDPISGHATLYWYRQILGQGPELLVQFQDESVVDDSQLPKDRFSAERLKGVDSTLKIQPAELGDSAMYLCASSLVDGSTDTQYFGPGTRLTVL.

CDR3 region: CASSLTSENTGELFF. For the CDR3, the DNA is TGTGCCAGCAGCCTTACTAGCGAGAACACCGGGGAGCTGTTTTTT. V usage is TRBV7-6 and J usage is TRBJ2-2, with 7 bases lining up with TRBD2. V shed 5 bases, J shed 1 base, and the junction held 4 bases outside the gene matches. Germline V gives CDR1 SGHVS, CDR2 FNYEAQ. The CDR3 sequence is 15 residues long.

The J gene is TRBJ2-7, the V gene TRBV11-2; 10 positions agree with TRBD1. Germline V lookup: CDR1 SGHAT, CDR2 FQNNGV. Germline trimming cut 6 bases from V and 2 bases from J; bases unmatched to any gene: 7. The CDR3 loop spans 15 amino acids. The CDR3 protein is CASSPDRGHTYEQYF. CDR3 in DNA: TGTGCCAGCAGTCCCGACAGGGGGCATACCTACGAGCAGTACTTC.

CDR3 coding DNA: TGTGCCAGCAGCCCGGGACTAGCGGGAGGGCCGGGGAGGGAGACCCAGTACTTC. Protein product: CASSPGLAGGPGRETQYF. This chain joins TRBV7-3 and TRBJ2-5, with TRBD2 matching over 16 bases. The junction had 11 bases not matched to a gene; V was cut back by 5 bases and J by 5 bases. CDR1 is SGHTA, CDR2 FQGTGA, per germline. The CDR3 sequence is 18 residues long.

Comments on this clone: This same CDR3 is encoded by further DNA sequences in the sample. The J gene is TRBJ2-3, the V gene TRBV27, with TRBD2 matching 8 bases. J was trimmed by 2 bases and V by 4 bases; bases with no gene match: 2. Germline CDR1 reads MNHEY; CDR2 reads SMNVEV (reference sequence). The CDR3 length is 14 residues. The CDR3 DNA reads TGTGCCAGCAGTTCGGGACTAGACACAGATACGCAGTATTTT. Its protein product is CASSSGLDTDTQYF.

As concerns this clone: Other DNA sequences in this specimen translate into the identical CDR3. This rearrangement joins TRBV27 to TRBJ2-7, with 8 bases identical to TRBD1. J gave up 6 bases and V 2 bases, and 6 bases lay outside the gene matches. The CDR3 is 14 amino acids. Germline CDR1 MNHEY, CDR2 SMNVEV (reference sequence). In DNA, the CDR3 is TGTGCCAGCAGTTTACTAGGACAGGGAGGCGAGCAGTACTTC. Translating gives CASSLLGQGGEQYF.

The V gene is TRBV7-9, the J gene TRBJ2-2, with D possibly being TRBD2 (6 bases). CDR3 length: 18 residues. Per the germline V gene, CDR1 is SEHNR and CDR2 is FQNEAQ (reference sequence). The ends were cut back, 4 bases at V and 5 bases at J, with 23 bases in the middle. CDR3 amino acids: CASSSTDLPLRGTGELFF. The CDR3 coding sequence is TGTGCCAGCAGCTCCACAGATTTACCCCTCCGGGGGACCGGGGAGCTGTTTTTT.

The rearrangement uses TRBV7-9 and TRBJ2-3, with 13 positions matching TRBD2. Germline values: CDR1 SEHNR, CDR2 FQNEAQ (reference sequence). The V gene end was trimmed by 5 bases and the J gene end by 2 bases; junction bases not matched to a gene: 13. This CDR3 has 19 amino acids. Written as DNA, the CDR3 is TGTGCCAGCAGCCCCAGTATGACTAGCGGGAGGCTTTCCACAGATACGCAGTATTTT. This translates into CASSPSMTSGRLSTDTQYF.

V and J are TRBV13 and TRBJ2-7; weak D call: TRBD2 (6 bases). The CDR3 totals 14 residues. The V and J ends lost 5 bases and 2 bases respectively, with 13 bases between them. Germline CDR1 and CDR2: PRHDT and FYEKMQ (reference sequence). In DNA, the CDR3 is TGTGCCAGCAGCCTCGGGACTCATACCTACGAGCAGTACTTC. Protein: CASSLGTHTYEQYF. Full variable domain (rest looked up from reference TRBV13 and TRBJ2-7): AAGVIQSPRHLIKEKRETATLKCYPIPRHDTVYWYQQGPGQDPQFLISFYEKMQSDKGSIPDRFSAQQFSDYHSELNMSSLELGDSALYFCASSLGTHTYEQYFGPGTRLTVT.

The J gene is TRBJ2-7, the V gene TRBV5-1, with 8 bases identical to TRBD2. Per germline, CDR1 SGHRS and CDR2 YFSETQ. Trimming at V came to 7 bases and at J to 7 bases, leaving 22 bases not matched to a gene. The CDR3 contains 17 residues. CDR3 amino acids: CASALGVAGKALGEQYF. DNA of the CDR3: TGCGCCAGCGCTCTCGGGGTAGCGGGAAAGGCCTTGGGAGAGCAGTACTTC.

The chain joins TRBV19 to TRBJ1-5; D unresolved. CDR3 size: 14 residues. V was pared by 3 bases and J by 5 bases, with 11 bases between. Germline loops: CDR1 LNHDA, CDR2 SQIVND (reference sequence). The CDR3 loop reads CASSIFSGDQPQHF. Here the CDR3 DNA reads TGTGCCAGTAGTATTTTTTCAGGCGATCAGCCCCAGCATTTT. Looking up the rest from reference TRBV19 and TRBJ1-5 gives the full variable domain: DGGITQSPKYLFRKEGQNVTLSCEQNLNHDAMYWYRQDPGQGLRLIYYSQIVNDFQKGDIAEGYSVSREKKESFPLTVTSAQKNPTAFYLCASSIFSGDQPQHFGDGTRLSIL.

This clone was seen only a few times. The chain couples TRBV5-1 to TRBJ2-1; D is unclear. V lost 5 bases and J lost 5, with 5 bases in between. CDR1 SGHRS and CDR2 YFSETQ come from the germline V gene. The length of the CDR3 is 11 residues. The CDR3 sequence is CASRYNNEQFF. CDR3 in DNA: TGCGCCAGCAGGTACAACAATGAGCAGTTCTTC.

The V and J genes are TRBV11-2 and TRBJ2-7; D is possibly TRBD1 or TRBD2 (6 bases each). Trimming pared 7 bases from V and 2 bases from J, leaving 21 bases between. From germline, CDR1 is SGHAT and CDR2 FQNNGV. The CDR3 is 16 amino acids. CDR3 in amino acids: CASTPGGGLRAYEQYF. The CDR3 DNA is TGTGCCAGCACCCCCGGGGGCGGGCTACGCGCCTACGAGCAGTACTTC.

The chain recombines TRBV28 with TRBJ2-5; D not resolved. This CDR3 is built from 14 residues. V was pared by 5 bases and J by 0 bases, with 10 bases between. Germline CDR1 and CDR2: MDHEN and SYDVKM. Here the CDR3 reads CASSPDQYQETQYF. The CDR3 region has the DNA TGTGCCAGCAGTCCGGACCAGTACCAAGAGACCCAGTACTTC.